The rows below give T cell receptor beta chains drawn from one sample of a study of blood T cell repertoires in COVID-19. This table comes from immunoSEQ multiplex PCR, and its TCRdb copy is limited to in-frame clones, with some not included. In the table there are about 97,000 clones, 80% to 90% of which are singletons. Sequenced: peripheral blood. The source of these receptors is a human donor in a cohort sampled during active COVID-19. Both conserved end residues are part of each CDR3. The D gene is left open where the match is weak. Some rows mark clone size as missing; the rest say once, few, many or name a class of expanded clone.

V	size	J	D	DNA	CDR3
TRBV7-9	.	TRBJ2-7	.	TGTGCCAGCAGCGGAGCAAGGAATTTCCAAGTATACGAGCAGTACTTC	CASSGARNFQVYEQYF
TRBV27	.	TRBJ2-5	TRBD2	TGTGCCAGCAGTTATACACTAGCGCTCCAAGAGACCCAGTACTTC	CASSYTLALQETQYF
TRBV28	.	TRBJ2-1	TRBD2	TGTGCCAGCAGTTTTAGAGCGGGGAGCTCCTACAATGAGCAGTTCTTC	CASSFRAGSSYNEQFF
TRBV10-3	.	TRBJ2-2	.	TGTGCCATCAGTGAGTCGAGCAACACCGGGGAGCTGTTTTTT	CAISESSNTGELFF
TRBV6-5	once	TRBJ1-2	TRBD1	TGTGCCAGCAGTTACCTGAGGACAGGGGGGCATGGCTACACCTTC	CASSYLRTGGHGYTF
TRBV6-1	few	TRBJ2-7	.	TGTGCCAGCAGTGAATTCGGCGGATCCTACGAGCAGTACTTC	CASSEFGGSYEQYF
TRBV19	few	TRBJ1-2	TRBD1	TGTGCCAGTAGTATTGGCCAGGGGGGCCACTATGGCTACACCTTC	CASSIGQGGHYGYTF
TRBV18	.	TRBJ2-1	TRBD2	TGTGCCAGCTCACCACCGGTGGGGACTAGCTCCTACAATGAGCAGTTCTTC	CASSPPVGTSSYNEQFF
TRBV9	.	TRBJ2-2	.	TGTGCCAGCAGCGAGCCCCTCGCCGGGGAGCTGTTTTTT	CASSEPLAGELFF
TRBV19	.	TRBJ2-5	TRBD1	TGTGCCAGTAGTGTCCAGGGGGAAGAGACCCAGTACTTC	CASSVQGEETQYF
TRBV6-5	.	TRBJ1-3	.	TGTGCCATAACGAGCCCAAACTCTGGAAACACCATATATTTT	CAITSPNSGNTIYF
TRBV13	once	TRBJ1-5	.	TGTGCCAGCAGCTTCGGCAGGGAGGCTCAGCCCCAGCATTTT	CASSFGREAQPQHF
TRBV6-5	once	TRBJ2-3	.	TGTGCCAGCACCAAGGGCCGGGAGACAGATACGCAGTATTTT	CASTKGRETDTQYF